Listed below are T cell receptor beta chains from one sample, sequenced in a study of vaccination effects on CD4 cells after COVID-19. Their target antigens are unknown. Repertoires were generated with immunoSEQ multiplex PCR, while TCRdb's copy carries only in-frame clones and drops some. The table lists 27,000 or so clones, about four fifths of them singletons. The input for sequencing was CD4+ T cells from PBMCs cultured with HCoV-NL63 spike peptides, taken after COVID-19 vaccination. The receptors originated from a human donor who received a COVID-19 vaccine. Some clones in this sample may be carry-over from other donors' samples. Both conserved end residues are part of each CDR3. The order of the fields is V gene, D gene, clone size, J gene, CDR3 DNA, CDR3 protein. D genes are given only for firm matches. Size is stated for part of the rows, as once, few or many counts, or as a class when the clone is expanded.

>TRBV5-1|NA|NA|TRBJ2-2
TGCGCCAGCAGGCCGGGGGCCCCGACAAACACCGGGGAGCTGTTTTTT
CASRPGAPTNTGELFF
>TRBV30|TRBD1|NA|TRBJ1-1
TGTGCCTGGAGTGCAGGGGGCACTGAAGCTTTCTTT
CAWSAGGTEAFF
>TRBV3-1/TRBV3-2|NA|NA|TRBJ1-3
TGTGCCAGCAGCCGGGACTTCGGAGGAAACACCATATATTTT
CASSRDFGGNTIYF
>TRBV2|TRBD1|NA|TRBJ1-5
TGTGCCAGCAGTGAAGACAGGGGGCACCAGCCCCAGCATTTT
CASSEDRGHQPQHF
>TRBV5-6|NA|NA|TRBJ1-5
TGTGCCAGCAGCTTGTTTTCGGAACATAGCAATCAGCCCCAGCATTTT
CASSLFSEHSNQPQHF
>TRBV3-1/TRBV3-2|NA|few|TRBJ2-2
TGTGCCAGCAGTCTTACCGGGGAGCTGTTTTTT
CASSLTGELFF
>TRBV30|NA|few|TRBJ1-2
TGTGCCTGGAGTCCGTACTCAGACTATGGCTACACCTTC
CAWSPYSDYGYTF
>TRBV7-3|NA|few|TRBJ1-5
TGTGCCAGACCCCGCGGGTTTCCCAATCAGCCCCAGCATTTT
CARPRGFPNQPQHF
>TRBV24-1|NA|few|TRBJ1-5
TGTGCCACCATGGGGAATAGCAATCAGCCCCAGCATTTT
CATMGNSNQPQHF
>TRBV28|NA|few|TRBJ1-1
TGTGCCACCCGTTGGACAGAGAACACTGAAGCTTTCTTT
CATRWTENTEAFF
>TRBV4-1|NA|once|TRBJ2-2
TGCGCCAGCAGCCAATCTAGCTACCCCGGGGAGCTGTTTTTT
CASSQSSYPGELFF
>TRBV7-7|TRBD2|once|TRBJ2-5
TGTGCCAGCAGCTCATTAGCGGGGGGGCAAGAGACCCAGTACTTC
CASSSLAGGQETQYF
>TRBV19|TRBD1|NA|TRBJ1-3
TGTGCCAGTACCCCAATTGCCAGGGGGTCTGGAAACACCATATATTTT
CASTPIARGSGNTIYF
>TRBV3-1/TRBV3-2|TRBD1|once|TRBJ1-3
TGTGCCAGCAGCCATCTCGGGACAGGATCCTTCTCTGGAAACACCATATATTTT
CASSHLGTGSFSGNTIYF
>TRBV7-9|NA|NA|TRBJ1-1
TGTGCCAGCAGCCAGTCAGGGAACACTGAAGCTTTCTTT
CASSQSGNTEAFF
>TRBV30|NA|NA|TRBJ1-3
TGTGCCTGGAGTAACCTAGGGGCGGCCTTTGGATACACCATATATTTT
CAWSNLGAAFGYTIYF
>TRBV7-8|NA|NA|TRBJ1-3
TGTGCCAGCAGCCCGGGGACGGTCTCTGGAAACACCATATATTTT
CASSPGTVSGNTIYF
>TRBV2|NA|NA|TRBJ1-1
TGTGCCAGCAGTGAACAGGGGAACACTGAAGCTTTCTTT
CASSEQGNTEAFF
>TRBV28|TRBD2|NA|TRBJ2-6
TGTGCCAGCAGTTTCGGGGGGAAGGGTCGAGGGGCCAACGTCCTGACTTTC
CASSFGGKGRGANVLTF
>TRBV13|TRBD1|NA|TRBJ1-1
TGTGCCAGCAGGTTGAGACAGGGGGCAGAGGCGAACGCTGAAGCTTTCTTT
CASRLRQGAEANAEAFF
>TRBV6-2/TRBV6-3|NA|NA|TRBJ1-3
TGTGCCAGCAGCACACAGGTTAACGGTGGAAACACCATATATTTT
CASSTQVNGGNTIYF
>TRBV2|TRBD1|once|TRBJ1-5
TGTGCCAGCAGTGGACAGGGGGTCCAGCCCCAGCATTTT
CASSGQGVQPQHF
>TRBV5-4|NA|NA|TRBJ1-2
TGTGCCAGCAGCTTGGGGCGGCAGAACGGGGGCTACACCTTC
CASSLGRQNGGYTF